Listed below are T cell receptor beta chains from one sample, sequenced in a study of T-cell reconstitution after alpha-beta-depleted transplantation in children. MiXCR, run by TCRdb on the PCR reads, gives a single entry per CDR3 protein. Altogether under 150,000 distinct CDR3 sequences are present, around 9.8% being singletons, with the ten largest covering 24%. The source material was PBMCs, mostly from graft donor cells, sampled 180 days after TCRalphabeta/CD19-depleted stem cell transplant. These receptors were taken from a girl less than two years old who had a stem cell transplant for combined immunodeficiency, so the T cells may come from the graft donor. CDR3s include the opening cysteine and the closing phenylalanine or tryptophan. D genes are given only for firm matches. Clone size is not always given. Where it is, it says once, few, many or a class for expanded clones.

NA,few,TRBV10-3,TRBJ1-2,CAISGRDVRNDGYGYTF,TGTGCCATCAGTGGCCGGGACGTCAGGAACGACGGCTATGGCTACACCTTC
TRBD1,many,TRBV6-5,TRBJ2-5,CASTQDRALQETQYF,TGTGCCAGCACCCAGGACAGGGCACTCCAAGAGACCCAGTACTTC
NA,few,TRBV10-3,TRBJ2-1,CAISESLHNEQFF,TGTGCCATCAGTGAGTCCCTCCACAATGAGCAGTTCTTC
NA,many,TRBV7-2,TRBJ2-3,CASSLGTDNTQYF,TGTGCCAGCAGCTTAGGGACAGATAATACGCAGTATTTT
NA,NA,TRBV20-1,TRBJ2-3,CSAPGQTLTDTQYF,TGCAGTGCCCCCGGACAGACTCTCACAGATACGCAGTATTTT
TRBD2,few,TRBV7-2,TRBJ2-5,CASSPRTSGLQETQYF,TGTGCCAGCAGCCCTCGTACTAGCGGACTCCAAGAGACCCAGTACTTC
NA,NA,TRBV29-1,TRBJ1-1,CSVERTFTNTEAFF,TGCAGCGTTGAACGGACCTTTACGAACACTGAAGCTTTCTTT
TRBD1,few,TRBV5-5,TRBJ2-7,CASSLRDRSEFYEQYF,TGTGCCAGCAGCTTGAGGGACAGATCCGAGTTCTACGAGCAGTACTTC
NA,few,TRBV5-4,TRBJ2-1,CASSLLLGKVGNEQFF,TGTGCCAGCAGCTTGCTGCTAGGGAAGGTTGGCAATGAGCAGTTCTTC
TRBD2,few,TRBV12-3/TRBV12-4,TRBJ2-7,CASSYGGVREQYF,TGTGCCAGCAGTTACGGGGGGGTGAGGGAGCAGTACTTC
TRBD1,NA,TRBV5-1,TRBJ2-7,CASRTGTGMYEQYF,TGCGCCAGCAGAACCGGGACAGGCATGTACGAGCAGTACTTC
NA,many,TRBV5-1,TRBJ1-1,CASSWGNTEAFF,TGCGCCAGCAGTTGGGGGAACACTGAAGCTTTCTTT
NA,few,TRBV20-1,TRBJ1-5,CSARERGWYSNQPQHF,TGCAGTGCTAGAGAAAGGGGCTGGTATAGCAATCAGCCCCAGCATTTT
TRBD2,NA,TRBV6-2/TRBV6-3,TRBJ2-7,CASSRMSLAGEVEQYF,TGTGCCAGCAGTCGGATGTCACTAGCGGGAGAGGTCGAGCAGTACTTC
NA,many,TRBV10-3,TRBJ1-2,CAISENWIDGYTF,TGTGCCATCAGTGAAAATTGGATTGATGGCTACACCTTC
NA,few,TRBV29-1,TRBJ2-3,CSVGPDTDTQYF,TGCAGCGTTGGACCGGACACAGATACGCAGTATTTT
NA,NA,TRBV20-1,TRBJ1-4,CSYAPAGEGEKLFF,TGCAGTTATGCCCCGGCAGGGGAGGGGGAAAAACTGTTTTTT
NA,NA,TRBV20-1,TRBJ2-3,CSARGQVGYTDTQYF,TGCAGTGCTAGAGGACAGGTGGGGTACACAGATACGCAGTATTTT
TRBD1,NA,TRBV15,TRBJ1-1,CATSRDLGTGNTEAFF,TGTGCCACCAGCAGAGATTTGGGGACAGGTAACACTGAAGCTTTCTTT
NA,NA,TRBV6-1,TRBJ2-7,CASSRRDGSYEQYF,TGTGCCAGCAGTCGCCGGGACGGTTCCTACGAGCAGTACTTC
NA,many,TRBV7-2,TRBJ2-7,CASSLGAYRSYEQYF,TGTGCCAGCAGCTTAGGGGCTTACAGGTCCTACGAGCAGTACTTC
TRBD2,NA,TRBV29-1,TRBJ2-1,CSVEAGTSVYNEQFF,TGCAGCGTTGAGGCCGGGACTAGCGTTTACAATGAGCAGTTCTTC
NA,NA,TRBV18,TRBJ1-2,CASSPPQGYGYTF,TGTGCCAGCTCACCACCTCAGGGCTATGGCTACACCTTC
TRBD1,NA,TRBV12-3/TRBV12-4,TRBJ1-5,CASTSGDRGPNQPQHF,TGTGCCAGCACGTCAGGGGACAGGGGCCCTAATCAGCCCCAGCATTTT
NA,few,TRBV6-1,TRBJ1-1,CATKKPGGTEAFF,TGTGCCACCAAAAAACCGGGGGGCACTGAAGCTTTCTTT
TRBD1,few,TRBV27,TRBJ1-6,CASSPRTGSLRSSYNSPLHF,TGTGCCAGCAGTCCCCGGACAGGGTCTTTAAGGAGCTCCTATAATTCACCCCTCCACTTT
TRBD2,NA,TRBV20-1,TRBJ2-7,CSATGTSGPLYEQYF,TGCAGTGCTACGGGGACTAGCGGACCCCTCTACGAGCAGTACTTC
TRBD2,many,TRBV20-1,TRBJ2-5,CSALGLAGLYQETQYF,TGCAGTGCACTCGGACTAGCGGGATTGTACCAAGAGACCCAGTACTTC
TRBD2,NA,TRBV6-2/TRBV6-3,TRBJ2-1,CASSYSLAGGPANEQFF,TGTGCCAGCAGTTACTCCCTAGCGGGAGGCCCCGCAAATGAGCAGTTCTTC
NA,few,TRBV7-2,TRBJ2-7,CASSSDWAYEQYF,TGTGCCAGCAGCTCGGATTGGGCCTACGAGCAGTACTTC
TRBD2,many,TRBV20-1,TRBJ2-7,CSARAGGPSYEQYF,TGCAGTGCTAGAGCGGGAGGGCCCTCCTACGAGCAGTACTTC